This entry lists 19 T cell receptor beta chains sequenced from one sample in a study of blood T cells in healthy people across ages. A second PCR of about 6 to 11 cycles used a sample-barcoded 5' primer and a J-beta primer mix. TCRdb reprocessed the 5' RACE reads via MiXCR and lists one record per CDR3 protein. The table records around 970,000 distinct CDR3 sequences, roughly 50% of them present only once. Input material: blood. These receptors originate from a woman aged 55-70 years in good health.

Remarks on this clonotype: The junction shows a germline mismatch at one end, possibly a read error. CDR3 region: CASGFQGLRGGYTF. CDR3 nucleotides: TGTGCCAGCGGCTTCCAGGGTCTGAGAGGTGGCTACACCTTC. The chain is built from TRBV5-6 and TRBJ1-2; TRBD1 is a possible D gene (5 bases). CDR1 is SGHDT and CDR2 is YYEEEE in the germline V gene. CDR3 size: 14 residues.

For the CDR3, the DNA is TGTGCCAGCAGCTTAGGTGACAGGGATTTTGAAAAACTGTTTTTT. The encoded protein is CASSLGDRDFEKLFF. The chain joins TRBV11-2 to TRBJ1-4; TRBD1 aligns across 7 bases. This CDR3 is built from 15 residues. The junction had 6 bases not matched to a gene; V was cut back by 1 base and J by 7 bases. Germline CDR1 is SGHAT and CDR2 is FQNNGV. The full variable domain, its missing parts supplied by reference TRBV11-2 and TRBJ1-4, is EAGVAQSPRYKIIEKRQSVAFWCNPISGHATLYWYQQILGQGPKLLIQFQNNGVVDDSQLPKDRFSAERLKGVDSTLKIQPAKLEDSAVYLCASSLGDRDFEKLFFGSGTQLSVL.

This clonotype was counted a single time. This rearrangement joins TRBV12-3 or TRBV12-4 to TRBJ2-1; 9 bases line up with TRBD1. CDR3 size: 15 residues. V dropped 6 bases and J dropped 7; count of bases not matched to a gene: 10. CDR3 in DNA: TGTGCCAGCAGCCGACCGCTGACAGGGGGAAATGAGCAGTTCTTC. Its translation: CASSRPLTGGNEQFF.

This clonotype was seen a handful of times. V gene TRBV7-2 combines with J gene TRBJ2-7; 7 nucleotides agree with TRBD2. The CDR3 length is 14 residues. V lost 5 bases and J lost 4; bases outside the gene matches: 8. CDR1 is SGHTA, CDR2 FQGNSA, per germline. CDR3 bases: TGTGCCAGCAGCCCAGCGGGACCATATTACGAGCAGTACTTC. The encoded protein is CASSPAGPYYEQYF. Full variable domain (missing parts from reference TRBV7-2 and TRBJ2-7): GAGVSQSPSNKVTEKGKDVELRCDPISGHTALYWYRQSLGQGLEFLIYFQGNSAPDKSGLPSDRFSAERTGGSVSTLTIQRTQQEDSAVYLCASSPAGPYYEQYFGPGTRLTVT.

CDR3 residues: CASSFPMNTEAFF. In nucleotides, the CDR3 is TGTGCCAGCAGTTTCCCCATGAACACTGAAGCTTTCTTT. The chain links TRBV28 to TRBJ1-1; D is undetermined. Germline V gene lookup returns CDR1 MDHEN and CDR2 SYDVKM. The CDR3 totals 13 residues. V lost 3 bases and J 0 bases, leaving 5 bases between the germline ends.

The rearrangement uses TRBV14 and TRBJ2-7, with 10 positions matching TRBD2. The CDR3 is 17 amino acids. Trimming cost V 0 bases and J 6 bases; bases outside gene matches: 11. CDR1 is SGHDN and CDR2 is FVKESK in the germline V gene. CDR3 amino acids: CASSQDGRLAGAGEQYF. The CDR3, as DNA: TGTGCCAGCAGCCAAGACGGTCGCCTAGCGGGAGCTGGCGAGCAGTACTTC.

This chain links TRBV4-3 with TRBJ1-2; D gene ambiguous. The germline V gene has CDR1 LGHNA and CDR2 YSLEER. The CDR3 runs 16 residues. Trimming pared 2 bases from V and 8 bases from J, leaving 21 bases between. The CDR3 region is CASSQWSGRSSGGYTF. CDR3 DNA sequence: TGCGCCAGCAGCCAATGGAGCGGTAGGTCCTCCGGCGGCTACACCTTC.

The genes are TRBV7-9 and TRBJ2-7; the D gene is possibly TRBD1 (5 bases). The DNA end is a closer match to TRBJ2-5, so the J assignment may be wrong. Germline-derived CDR1 and CDR2 are SEHNR and FQNEAQ (reference sequence). The CDR3 runs 17 residues. This CDR3 is CASSLPAQGSKWKTQYF. CDR3 in DNA: TGTGCCAGCAGCCTGCCGGCCCAGGGTAGTAAGTGGAAGACCCAGTACTTC.

V and J are TRBV10-3 and TRBJ2-6, with D possibly matching TRBD1 (6 bases). The CDR3 totals 16 residues. V lost 9 bases, J lost 0 bases, and 15 bases lay in between. The germline gives CDR1 ENHRY, CDR2 SYGVKD. CDR3 DNA sequence: TGTGCCATGGGGAGACAGGTCCCCTCTGGGGCCAACGTCCTGACTTTC. Translation gives CAMGRQVPSGANVLTF.

This clonotype has a handful of counts. The J gene is TRBJ2-1, the V gene TRBV20-1; 11 bases map to TRBD2. This CDR3 has 16 amino acids. After removal of 5 bases from V and 3 bases from J, the junction contained 9 bases not matched to a gene. Germline CDR1 and CDR2: DFQATT and SNEGSKA (reference sequence). CDR3 sequence: CSAPFIAGGHYNEQFF. In DNA form, the CDR3 reads TGCAGTGCTCCTTTCATAGCGGGAGGGCACTACAATGAGCAGTTCTTC.

This clonotype was found a few times. V usage is TRBV20-1 and J usage is TRBJ2-3; 11 bases align to TRBD2. V lost 5 bases, J lost 3 bases, and 4 bases stayed unmatched. Germline loops: CDR1 DFQATT, CDR2 SNEGSKA (reference sequence). The CDR3 is made up of 14 amino acids. The CDR3 DNA reads TGCAGTGCTCTACTAGCGGGAGAAACAGATACGCAGTATTTT. Protein sequence: CSALLAGETDTQYF.

This clonotype was counted once. The CDR3 bases are TGTGCCAGCTCACTGAATCAGGGGAACACTGAAGCTTTCTTT. This translates into CASSLNQGNTEAFF. The rearrangement uses TRBV18 and TRBJ1-1; TRBD1 is a possible D gene (5 bases). This CDR3 has 14 residues. V was trimmed by 4 bases and J by 1 base, leaving 10 bases between them. The germline gives CDR1 KGHSH, CDR2 LQKENI.

With regard to this clonotype: One junction end does not reproduce the germline sequence, and a read error may be involved. The chain recombines TRBV7-2 with TRBJ2-1, with D possibly being TRBD2 (6 bases). The V gene's germline CDR1 is SGHTA and CDR2 FQGNSA. This CDR3 has 15 amino acids. This CDR3 is CASRLGTAPYNEQFF. DNA for the CDR3: TGCGCCAGCAGGTTAGGGACTGCTCCCTATAATGAGCAGTTCTTC.

V usage is TRBV29-1 and J usage is TRBJ2-3, with TRBD2 matching 8 bases. The CDR3 contains 14 residues. Germline-derived CDR1 and CDR2 are SQVTM and ANQGSEA. V lost 6 bases, J lost 0 bases, and 5 bases stayed unmatched. CDR3 bases: TGCAGCGTAGATCCTAGCGGGAGCACAGATACGCAGTATTTT. It codes for CSVDPSGSTDTQYF.

This rearrangement joins TRBV3-1 to TRBJ2-1; D unresolved. Germline V lookup: CDR1 LGHDT, CDR2 YNNKEL (reference sequence). V was clipped by 4 bases and J by 6 bases, with 13 bases between them. CDR3 length: 14 amino acids. DNA of the CDR3: TGTGCCAGCAGCCTTAGAAGGGCAACCAATGAGCAGTTCTTC. Translated, it gives CASSLRRATNEQFF.

This clonotype has only one observation. The V and J genes are TRBV14 and TRBJ2-4, with 10 bases lining up with TRBD2. V lost 4 bases and J lost 6; bases outside the gene matches: 3. The germline V gene has CDR1 SGHDN and CDR2 FVKESK. The CDR3 has 14 amino acids. The CDR3 coding sequence is TGTGCCAGCAGCCCCAGACTAGCGGGAAACATTCAGTACTTC. This codes for CASSPRLAGNIQYF.

This sequence joins TRBV5-1 and TRBJ2-1; no clear D gene. CDR3 size: 14 residues. Germline CDR1 is SGHRS and CDR2 is YFSETQ. Trimming removed 5 bases from V and 6 bases from J, with 15 bases in between. For the CDR3, the DNA is TGCGCCAGCAGGGTAGGCGTGGGTGGCAATGAGCAGTTCTTC. This sequence encodes CASRVGVGGNEQFF.

A remark on this clonotype: The germline gene is not matched at one end of the junction; a read error may be the cause. The rearrangement joins TRBV20-1 to TRBJ2-1; TRBD2 matches 15 bases. The germline V gene has CDR1 DFQATT and CDR2 SNEGSKA (reference sequence). The CDR3 sequence is 17 residues long. The CDR3 reads CGARATGGLAGGNEQFF. In nucleotides, the CDR3 is TGCGGTGCTAGAGCTACGGGAGGACTAGCGGGAGGGAATGAGCAGTTCTTC.

The rearrangement uses TRBV20-1 and TRBJ2-1; TRBD2 matches at 11 bases. The CDR3 length is 13 residues. Germline trimming cut 4 bases from V and 9 bases from J; bases unmatched to any gene: 5. Germline loops: CDR1 DFQATT, CDR2 SNEGSKA (reference sequence). DNA for the CDR3: TGCAGTGCTATCGGGCTAGCGGGAGGTGAGCAGTTCTTC. Its translation: CSAIGLAGGEQFF.